This T cell receptor beta chain was captured by sequencing in a study of CD8 T cells in ankylosing spondylitis (dated by TCRdb to the late 2010s). Turning to the overall study: The study set out to find disease-linked TCR variants by profiling T cell receptor beta repertoires in ankylosing spondylitis patients and healthy donors. Peripheral blood was sampled, and synovial fluid was also collected from ankylosing spondylitis patients. The whole study cohort included over a hundred healthy donors and roughly 24 ankylosing spondylitis patients. Study-wide findings and limitations: Blood from ankylosing spondylitis patients appeared to be characterized by a TCR beta motif made up of eight highly homologous amino acid variants. According to the report, matched synovial fluid samples from ankylosing spondylitis patients were significantly enriched for the disease-linked clones. The disease-linked clones had a CD8+ phenotype and were found at relatively low frequencies in peripheral blood. Some motif variants were previously reported in synovial fluid and blood of reactive arthritis patients, suggesting common disease-initiation mechanisms.

Taken from cysteine to phenylalanine, the CDR3 has 17 residues. The retained sequence is limited to the CDR3, 51 bases, with the frame set at the first base. The junction carries 16 bases between V and J, which are trimmed by 5 bases and 0 bases respectively. The CDR1 and CDR2 encoded by the germline V gene are SGHVS and FQNEAQ. The sequencer was an Illumina HiSeq 2500. TCR beta libraries were prepared by quantitative 5'-RACE with molecular barcodes. The paper's processing steps were these. A new computational method based on a probabilistic model of VDJ rearrangement was used to identify disease-linked TCR variants. TCRdb reran the public reads through fastp at Q25 and MiXCR, keeping productive beta chains. Here each entry gathers all rows of one CDR3 protein and keeps the most common genes and DNA. The authors' filters were not applied to this entry. This sample gives approximately 39,000 distinct CDR3 sequences in total; 11% of them show up just once. The ten biggest clones cover just over 20% of the sample.

For each ankylosing spondylitis patient, the synovial fluid sample was matched to a blood sample from that same patient. This clonotype was counted a few times. Its binding antigen is unknown. No quality values exist for individual bases; no much larger clone is one base distant. The source material was synovial fluid, either unsorted or a sorted T cell fraction (not recorded which). Rearrangement joined TRBV7-8 to TRBJ1-4; the D gene identity is not certain. The TCR sequence derives from a male donor with ankylosing spondylitis. CDR3 sequence: CASSPLPPSPTNEKLFF. The DNA is TGTGCCAGCAGCCCGCTCCCCCCCAGCCCAACTAATGAAAAACTGTTTTTT.